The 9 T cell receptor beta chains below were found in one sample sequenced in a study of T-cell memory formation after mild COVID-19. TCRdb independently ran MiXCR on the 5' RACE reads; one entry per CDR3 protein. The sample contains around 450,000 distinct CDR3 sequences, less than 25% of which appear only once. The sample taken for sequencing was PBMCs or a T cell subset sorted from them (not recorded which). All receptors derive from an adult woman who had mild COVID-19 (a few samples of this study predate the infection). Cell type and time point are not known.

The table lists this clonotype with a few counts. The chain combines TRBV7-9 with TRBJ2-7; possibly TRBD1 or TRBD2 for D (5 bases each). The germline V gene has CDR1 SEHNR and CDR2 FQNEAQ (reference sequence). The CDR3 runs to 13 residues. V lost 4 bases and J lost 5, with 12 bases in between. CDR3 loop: CASSSGTPNEQYF. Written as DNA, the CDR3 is TGTGCCAGCAGCTCCGGGACCCCCAACGAGCAGTACTTC.

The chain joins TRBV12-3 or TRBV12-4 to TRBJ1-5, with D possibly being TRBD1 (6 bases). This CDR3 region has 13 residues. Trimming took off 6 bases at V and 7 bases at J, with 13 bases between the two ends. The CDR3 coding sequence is TGTGCCAGCAGCGTCCGGGGGGCGCAGCCCCAGCATTTT. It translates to CASSVRGAQPQHF.

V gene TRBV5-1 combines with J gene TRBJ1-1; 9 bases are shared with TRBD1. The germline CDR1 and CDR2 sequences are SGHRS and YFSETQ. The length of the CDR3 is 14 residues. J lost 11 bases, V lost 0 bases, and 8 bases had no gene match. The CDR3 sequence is CASSLEPGQGKAFF. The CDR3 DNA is TGCGCCAGCAGCTTGGAACCGGGACAGGGTAAGGCTTTCTTT.

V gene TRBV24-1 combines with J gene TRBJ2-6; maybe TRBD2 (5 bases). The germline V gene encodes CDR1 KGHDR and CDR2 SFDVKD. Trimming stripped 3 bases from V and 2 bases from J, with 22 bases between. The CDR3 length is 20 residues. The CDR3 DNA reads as TGTGCCACCAGTGATGCCCCCGGGAAGTTCCCTAGGGCTGGGGCCAACGTCCTGACTTTC. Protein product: CATSDAPGKFPRAGANVLTF.

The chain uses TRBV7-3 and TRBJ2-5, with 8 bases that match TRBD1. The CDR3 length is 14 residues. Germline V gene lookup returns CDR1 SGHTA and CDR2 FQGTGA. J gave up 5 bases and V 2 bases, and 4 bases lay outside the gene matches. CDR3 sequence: CASSLQGAAETQYF. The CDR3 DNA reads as TGTGCCAGCAGCTTACAGGGGGCAGCGGAGACCCAGTACTTC.

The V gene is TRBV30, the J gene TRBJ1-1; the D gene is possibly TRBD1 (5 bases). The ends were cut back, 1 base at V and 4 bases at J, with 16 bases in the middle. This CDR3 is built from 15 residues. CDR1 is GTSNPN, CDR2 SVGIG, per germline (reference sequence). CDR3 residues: CAWSGTRQGSTEAFF. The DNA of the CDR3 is TGTGCCTGGAGTGGGACGCGGCAGGGAAGCACTGAAGCTTTCTTT.

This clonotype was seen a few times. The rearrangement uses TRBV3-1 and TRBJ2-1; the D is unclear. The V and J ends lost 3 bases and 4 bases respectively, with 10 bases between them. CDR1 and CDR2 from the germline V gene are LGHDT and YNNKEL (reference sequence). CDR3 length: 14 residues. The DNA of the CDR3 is TGTGCCAGCAGCCAGGTCCAAGTTTACAATGAGCAGTTCTTC. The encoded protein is CASSQVQVYNEQFF.

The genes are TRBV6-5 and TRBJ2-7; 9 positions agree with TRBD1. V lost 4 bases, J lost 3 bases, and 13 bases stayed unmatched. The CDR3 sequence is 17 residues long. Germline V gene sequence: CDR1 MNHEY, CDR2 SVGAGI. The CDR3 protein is CASSSKTVRDRDYEQYF. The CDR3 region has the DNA TGTGCCAGCAGTTCGAAAACCGTCCGGGACAGGGACTACGAGCAGTACTTC.

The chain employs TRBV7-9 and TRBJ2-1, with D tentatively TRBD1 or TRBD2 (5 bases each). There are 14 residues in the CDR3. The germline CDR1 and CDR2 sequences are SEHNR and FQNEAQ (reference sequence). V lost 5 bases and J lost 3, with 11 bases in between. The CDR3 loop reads CASSPPGRYNEQFF. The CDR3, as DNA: TGTGCCAGCAGCCCGCCGGGACGCTACAATGAGCAGTTCTTC.